These T cell receptor beta chains were read from a single sample in a study of cytomegalovirus exposure and HLA in healthy donors. Sequencing was performed with immunoSEQ multiplex PCR; in TCRdb, only in-frame clones are kept and a portion is missing. Of hundreds of thousands of clones listed, around 75% are singletons. The material sequenced was PBMCs. These receptors were taken from a woman in her twenties or thirties in good health and CMV-seronegative. Both conserved end residues are part of each CDR3. The D gene is left open where the match is weak.

12,NA,TRBJ1-4,TRBV30,CAWSPAEEKLFF
15,NA,TRBJ1-5,TRBV7-8,CASSLELLGGQPQHF
14,TRBD1,TRBJ1-1,TRBV7-2,CASSLRQGGTEAFF
14,NA,TRBJ1-3,TRBV5-1,CASSLGGEGNTIYF
14,TRBD2,TRBJ2-7,TRBV19,CASSEGGVPYEQYF
15,NA,TRBJ2-7,TRBV25-1,CASSGGGRGSYEQYF
15,TRBD2,TRBJ2-3,TRBV5-1,CASSLSSGGADTQYF
13,TRBD1,TRBJ1-3,TRBV6-5,CANTGGPGNTIYF
16,TRBD1,TRBJ2-7,TRBV6-5,CASSFSTGGKSYEQYF
14,TRBD2,TRBJ2-1,TRBV6-6,CASTVGLAGNEQFF
18,TRBD1,TRBJ2-7,TRBV18,CASSPGDSRLSEGLEQYF
15,TRBD1,TRBJ1-2,TRBV9,CASSVDIQGAAGYTF
17,TRBD1,TRBJ1-3,TRBV5-4,CASSLRATRGTGNTIYF
14,TRBD1,NA,TRBV7-9,CASSSGQGRYEQYF
16,NA,TRBJ1-6,TRBV27,CASSFLRGGYNSPLHF
15,NA,TRBJ2-5,TRBV5-1,CASSLITAGQETQYF
15,NA,TRBJ2-7,TRBV9,CASSVGAAEGYEQYF
16,NA,TRBJ1-2,TRBV5-1,CASSATQGPLNYGYTF
15,NA,TRBJ2-3,TRBV2,CASSERAVGTDTQYF
14,NA,TRBJ1-1,TRBV6-1,CASSFTGTYTEAFF
14,NA,TRBJ1-2,TRBV11-2,CASSLNKGNYGYTF
13,NA,TRBJ1-5,TRBV6-1,CASSWLQNQPQHF
17,TRBD1,TRBJ1-3,TRBV9,CASSEYTGAISGNTIYF
15,NA,TRBJ2-2,TRBV7-9,CASSLERPNTGELFF
15,TRBD2,TRBJ2-7,TRBV7-2,CASSVGLAGEYEQYF
14,NA,TRBJ2-2,TRBV11-2,CASSLQGQGGELFF
13,NA,TRBJ1-3,TRBV2,CASSRTEGNTIYF
15,TRBD1,TRBJ2-1,TRBV2,CATSHGQGVYNEQFF
12,NA,NA,TRBV30,CAWRRTPYEQYF
14,TRBD1,TRBJ2-7,TRBV27,CASRGTGSSYEQYF
15,NA,TRBJ1-1,TRBV2,CASRSYRAVRTEAFF
17,TRBD1,TRBJ1-4,TRBV7-8,CASSPAGGGRTNEKLFF
13,NA,TRBJ2-3,TRBV19,CASSTDRTDTQYF
16,NA,TRBJ1-3,TRBV6-5,CASSSGTPTYGNTIYF
13,TRBD2,TRBJ2-1,TRBV29-1,CSVREGGLNEQFF
13,TRBD1,TRBJ1-2,TRBV9,CASSVGQGGGYTF
13,TRBD1,TRBJ2-2,TRBV27,CASSFDRAGELFF
17,TRBD2,TRBJ2-1,TRBV9,CASSRLAGKSSYNEQFF
15,TRBD1,TRBJ2-7,TRBV2,CASSEVGQGANEQYF
16,TRBD1,TRBJ1-2,TRBV9,CASSVAVGQGPYGYTF
13,NA,TRBJ1-4,TRBV10-3,CAISEAGSEKLFF
17,TRBD1,TRBJ2-2,TRBV28,CASSFPRTGGVTGELFF
12,NA,TRBJ1-4,TRBV29-1,CSVRTENEKLFF
14,TRBD2,TRBJ2-5,TRBV10-3,CAIARGFGGETQYF
13,TRBD1,TRBJ1-2,TRBV19,CASSRDREFSYTF
13,TRBD1,TRBJ2-1,TRBV2,CASSRQGYNEQFF
13,NA,TRBJ1-1,TRBV7-2,CASSLLGAAEAFF
13,TRBD1,TRBJ2-1,TRBV29-1,CSDRDSSYNEQFF
14,TRBD1,TRBJ2-1,TRBV7-9,CASSPGGADNEQFF
16,TRBD1,TRBJ1-3,TRBV5-1,CASSLRQGGSGNTIYF
15,TRBD1,TRBJ2-3,TRBV19,CASSTGQGWTDTQYF
11,NA,TRBJ2-2,TRBV30,CAWSLTGELFF
14,NA,TRBJ1-1,TRBV15,CATSRREESTEAFF
14,TRBD1,TRBJ1-1,TRBV19,CASSASRTGSEAFF